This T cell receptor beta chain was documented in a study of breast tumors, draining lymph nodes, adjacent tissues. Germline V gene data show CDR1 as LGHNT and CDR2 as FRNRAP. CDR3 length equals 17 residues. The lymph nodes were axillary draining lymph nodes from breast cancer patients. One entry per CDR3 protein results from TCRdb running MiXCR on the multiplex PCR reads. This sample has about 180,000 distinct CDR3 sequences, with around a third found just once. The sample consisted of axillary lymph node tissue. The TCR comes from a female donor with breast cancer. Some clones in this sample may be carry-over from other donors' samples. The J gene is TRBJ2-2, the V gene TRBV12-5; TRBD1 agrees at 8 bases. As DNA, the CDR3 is TGTGCCAGCAGTCCCAGACAGGGGCGGGAGAACACCGGGGAGCTGTTTTTT. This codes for CASSPRQGRENTGELFF.